This entry lists 27 T cell receptor beta chains sequenced from one sample in a study of T cells in tumors after PD-1 blockade. Sequencing used immunoSEQ multiplex PCR; TCRdb keeps in-frame clones, though not all of them. This table holds 15,000 or so clones, roughly 80% found once. The starting material was PBMCs, obtained after anti-PD-1 treatment. All receptors come from a human donor with basal cell carcinoma.

This clone was found a few times. V gene TRBV2 combines with J gene TRBJ1-1, with a possible D match to TRBD1 (5 bases). Trimming pared 2 bases from V and 6 bases from J, leaving 10 bases between. CDR1 SNHLY and CDR2 FYNNEI come from the germline V gene. The CDR3 covers 13 residues. The chain's CDR3 is CASSEMGRAEAFF. The CDR3 coding sequence is TGTGCCAGCAGTGAAATGGGCAGGGCTGAAGCTTTCTTT.

The rearrangement joins TRBV29-1 to TRBJ1-1; D unclear. Germline loops: CDR1 SQVTM, CDR2 ANQGSEA. The CDR3 sequence is 14 residues long. Deletions cut 2 bases from V and 4 bases from J, with 14 bases between. The DNA of the CDR3 is TGCAGCGTTGAAATCGCGGATGGGAGCACTGAAGCTTTCTTT. It yields the protein CSVEIADGSTEAFF.

The chain links TRBV5-6 to TRBJ2-3; 7 nucleotides line up with TRBD2. This CDR3 region has 14 residues. The ends lost 7 bases at V and 5 bases at J; junction bases unmatched: 10. CDR1 and CDR2 (germline): SGHDT, YYEEEE. CDR3 in DNA: TGTGCCAGCGTAGTGGCAGGGAGGGGAGATACGCAGTATTTT. It translates to CASVVAGRGDTQYF.

This chain connects TRBV28 to TRBJ1-2, with a weak D call TRBD1 (6 bases). The CDR3 runs 12 residues. Germline V gene sequence: CDR1 MDHEN, CDR2 SYDVKM. V lost 6 bases and J 8 bases, leaving 13 bases between the germline ends. CDR3 nucleotide sequence: TGTGCCAGCAGGGACACAGGGTCAGGCTACACCTTC. Translation gives CASRDTGSGYTF.

The genes are TRBV7-2 and TRBJ1-5, with D uncertain. The V gene lost 1 base and the J gene lost 0 bases, with 1 base spanning the gap. The CDR3 has 13 residues. Germline CDR1 and CDR2: SGHTA and FQGNSA. The CDR3 DNA reads as TGTGCCAGCAGCTTAGTTAGCAATCAGCCCCAGCATTTT. This encodes CASSLVSNQPQHF.

The chain combines TRBV27 with TRBJ2-7, with TRBD2 matching 10 bases. This CDR3 is 15 amino acids long. The junction had 6 bases not matched to a gene; V was cut back by 6 bases and J by 1 base. From germline, CDR1 is MNHEY and CDR2 SMNVEV (reference sequence). The CDR3 loop reads CASRTLAGWSYEQYF. The DNA for the CDR3 is TGTGCCAGCAGAACACTAGCGGGGTGGTCCTACGAGCAGTACTTC.

CDR3 region: CASSSPGTYEQYF. CDR3 DNA: TGTGCCAGCAGCTCCCCCGGAACCTACGAGCAGTACTTC. V and J are TRBV5-4 and TRBJ2-7; D is uncertain. This CDR3 has 13 amino acids. In germline, CDR1 is SGHNT, CDR2 YYREEE (reference sequence). Trimming stripped 3 bases from V and 2 bases from J, with 9 bases between.

The chain employs TRBV5-5 and TRBJ2-1; D remains unclear. V lost 0 bases, J lost 3 bases, and 16 bases lay in between. Per germline, CDR1 SGHKS and CDR2 YYEKEE (reference sequence). The CDR3 consists of 17 residues. This chain's CDR3 is CASSLAFWMGNYNEQFF. CDR3 sequence (DNA): TGTGCCAGCAGCTTGGCCTTCTGGATGGGGAACTACAATGAGCAGTTCTTC.

This sequence joins TRBV9 and TRBJ2-2; perhaps TRBD2 as D (6 bases). The germline V gene encodes CDR1 SGDLS and CDR2 YYNGEE. The CDR3 has 17 amino acids. V shed 0 bases and J shed 0 bases, with 12 bases lying between them. The CDR3 is CASSVVSPGANTGELFF. The CDR3, as DNA: TGTGCCAGCAGCGTAGTCTCCCCGGGGGCGAACACCGGGGAGCTGTTTTTT.

The rearrangement joins TRBV28 to TRBJ1-4; D remains ambiguous. V lost 3 bases, J lost 6 bases, and 17 bases lay in between. From germline, CDR1 is MDHEN and CDR2 SYDVKM. The CDR3 totals 16 residues. In nucleotides, the CDR3 is TGTGCCAGCAGTTTGCAGAAGACATTGGGGTATGAAAAACTGTTTTTT. This translates into CASSLQKTLGYEKLFF.

V is TRBV19 and J is TRBJ1-1; the match to TRBD1 covers 10 bases. Per the germline V gene, CDR1 is LNHDA and CDR2 is SQIVND (reference sequence). V lost 10 bases to trimming and J lost 0 bases; unmatched junction nucleotides: 2. CDR3 length equals 13 residues. The CDR3 loop reads CATGTGVNTEAFF. Here the CDR3 DNA reads TGTGCCACCGGGACAGGGGTGAACACTGAAGCTTTCTTT.

This chain joins TRBV28 and TRBJ1-1; 7 bases line up with TRBD1. J lost 4 bases, V lost 6 bases, and 11 bases had no gene match. The germline V gene has CDR1 MDHEN and CDR2 SYDVKM. This CDR3 is 15 amino acids long. The CDR3 DNA reads TGTGCCAGCAGACCAGGACAGGCCCCGACCACTGAAGCTTTCTTT. This sequence encodes CASRPGQAPTTEAFF.

The J gene is TRBJ1-3, the V gene TRBV7-9; possible D gene TRBD1, 6 bases. CDR1 and CDR2 from the germline V gene are SEHNR and FQNEAQ (reference sequence). V lost 5 bases and J 0 bases, leaving 11 bases between the germline ends. CDR3 size: 15 residues. CDR3 bases: TGTGCCAGCAGCCGAAACAGGGACTCTGGAAACACCATATATTTT. This sequence encodes CASSRNRDSGNTIYF.

The genes are TRBV19 and TRBJ1-1; D gene uncertain. V was pared by 9 bases and J by 1 base, with 27 bases between. CDR1 and CDR2 (germline): LNHDA, SQIVND (reference sequence). This CDR3 is built from 18 residues. The CDR3 DNA sequence: TGTGCCAGCTTGGGATCCACGAGGAAGGGAGAGTCGAACACTGAAGCTTTCTTT. Residues: CASLGSTRKGESNTEAFF.

The J gene is TRBJ2-7, the V gene TRBV5-1; D ambiguous. This CDR3 region has 12 residues. Germline assignment: CDR1 SGHRS and CDR2 YFSETQ. Trimming pared 0 bases from V and 6 bases from J, leaving 7 bases between. The DNA of the CDR3 is TGCGCCAGCAGCTTGGTCAGTTCCGAGCAGTACTTC. This gives the protein CASSLVSSEQYF.

The chain recombines TRBV27 with TRBJ2-7, with a weak D call TRBD2 (7 bases). This CDR3 is 14 amino acids long. Trimming pared 7 bases from V and 9 bases from J, leaving 22 bases between. Germline-derived CDR1 and CDR2 are MNHEY and SMNVEV (reference sequence). CDR3: CASNLQGGGRRQYF. The CDR3 DNA follows: TGTGCCAGCAATCTCCAAGGGGGGGGGCGCAGGCAGTACTTC.

The V call is TRBV5-4, the J call TRBJ2-3; 7 positions match TRBD2. The CDR3 length is 14 residues. V shed 4 bases, J shed 2 bases, and the junction held 4 bases outside the gene matches. The germline V gene has CDR1 SGHNT and CDR2 YYREEE (reference sequence). CDR3 DNA sequence: TGTGCCAGCAGCCCTCGGGGGGTCACAGATACGCAGTATTTT. Residues: CASSPRGVTDTQYF.

The rearrangement uses TRBV12-3 or TRBV12-4 and TRBJ2-7; D might be TRBD1 or TRBD2, each matching 5 bases. The CDR3 has 13 residues. The V gene lost 4 bases and the J gene lost 5 bases, with 12 bases spanning the gap. CDR3: CASSSSWGNEQYF. CDR3 DNA: TGTGCCAGCAGTTCGAGTTGGGGGAACGAGCAGTACTTC.

The CDR3 loop is CASSSTSGRVRDTQYF. The CDR3 DNA follows: TGCGCCAGCAGCTCTACTAGCGGGAGGGTTCGTGATACGCAGTATTTT. The V call is TRBV5-1, the J call TRBJ2-3; 13 bases match TRBD2. The CDR3 length is 16 residues. Germline V gives CDR1 SGHRS, CDR2 YFSETQ. V lost 3 bases and J lost 6; bases outside the gene matches: 7.

This clone has more than one count but fewer than ten. The chain joins TRBV28 to TRBJ2-5; 7 bases align to TRBD2. The germline CDR1 and CDR2 sequences are MDHEN and SYDVKM. Germline trimming cut 5 bases from V and 5 bases from J; bases unmatched to any gene: 11. The CDR3 spans 15 residues. CDR3 sequence: CASSAPTSSWETQYF. The CDR3, as DNA: TGTGCCAGCAGTGCCCCGACTAGCAGTTGGGAGACCCAGTACTTC.

This sequence joins TRBV10-2 and TRBJ1-1; D is undetermined. Trimming removed 8 bases at V and 0 bases at J, with 10 bases between. The V gene's germline CDR1 is WSHSY and CDR2 SAAADI. This CDR3 contains 13 residues. As DNA, the CDR3 is TGCGCCAGCTCTGGCGGATTGAACACTGAAGCTTTCTTT. It encodes CASSGGLNTEAFF.

This chain links TRBV2 with TRBJ1-2, with TRBD1 as a possible D gene (5 bases). Trimming removed 7 bases from V and 7 bases from J, with 13 bases in between. Germline values: CDR1 SNHLY, CDR2 FYNNEI. The length of the CDR3 is 12 residues. CDR3 amino acids: CASTGSRGGYTF. CDR3 in DNA: TGTGCCAGCACTGGCTCAAGGGGTGGCTACACCTTC.

The genes are TRBV18 and TRBJ2-6, with a weak D call TRBD1 (6 bases). This CDR3 has 18 residues. The V gene's germline CDR1 is KGHSH and CDR2 LQKENI. V was cut by 5 bases and J by 2 bases, with 19 bases left in between. In DNA form, the CDR3 reads TGTGCCAGCTCATACGAGGCATTGGGGGCGACTGGGGCCAACGTCCTGACTTTC. This sequence encodes CASSYEALGATGANVLTF.

The chain combines TRBV28 with TRBJ2-1; unclear D gene. Germline values: CDR1 MDHEN, CDR2 SYDVKM. Trimming took off 3 bases at V and 0 bases at J, with 9 bases between the two ends. There are 15 residues in the CDR3. CDR3: CASSFTTDSYNEQFF. The DNA of the CDR3 is TGTGCCAGCAGTTTCACTACAGACTCCTACAATGAGCAGTTCTTC.

The chain is built from TRBV28 and TRBJ1-3; D gene uncertain. The germline V gene encodes CDR1 MDHEN and CDR2 SYDVKM. The length of the CDR3 is 17 residues. V lost 1 base, J lost 4 bases, and 17 bases lay in between. The CDR3 is CASSLFWAGSLGNTIYF. The CDR3 DNA reads as TGTGCCAGCAGTTTATTCTGGGCAGGATCACTCGGAAACACCATATATTTT.

The J gene is TRBJ2-3, the V gene TRBV9; 8 bases are shared with TRBD1. J gave up 0 bases and V 3 bases, and 6 bases lay outside the gene matches. The CDR3 totals 16 residues. The germline CDR1 and CDR2 sequences are SGDLS and YYNGEE. Written as DNA, the CDR3 is TGTGCCAGCAGCGCCCACCACAGGGGGAGCACAGATACGCAGTATTTT. It codes for CASSAHHRGSTDTQYF.

The chain carries TRBV9 and TRBJ1-5; unclear D gene. The length of the CDR3 is 13 residues. V was trimmed by 3 bases and J by 4 bases, leaving 8 bases between them. From germline, CDR1 is SGDLS and CDR2 YYNGEE. The CDR3 DNA is TGTGCCAGCAGCGACGGAGAGAATCAGCCCCAGCATTTT. Translated: CASSDGENQPQHF.